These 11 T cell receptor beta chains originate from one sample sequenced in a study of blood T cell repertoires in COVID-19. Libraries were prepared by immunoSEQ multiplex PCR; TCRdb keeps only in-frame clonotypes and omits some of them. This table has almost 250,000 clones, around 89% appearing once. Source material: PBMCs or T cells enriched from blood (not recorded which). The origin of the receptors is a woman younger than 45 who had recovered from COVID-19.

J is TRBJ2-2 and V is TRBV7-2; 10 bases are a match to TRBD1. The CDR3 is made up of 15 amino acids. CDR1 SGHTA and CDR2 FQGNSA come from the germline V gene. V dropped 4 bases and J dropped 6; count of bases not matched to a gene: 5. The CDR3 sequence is CASSSRQGASGELFF. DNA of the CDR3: TGTGCCAGCAGCTCCCGACAGGGGGCCTCCGGGGAGCTGTTTTTT.

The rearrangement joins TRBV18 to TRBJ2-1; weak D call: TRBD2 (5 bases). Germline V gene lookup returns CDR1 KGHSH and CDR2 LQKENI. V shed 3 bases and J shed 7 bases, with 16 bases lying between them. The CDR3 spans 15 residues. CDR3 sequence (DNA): TGTGCCAGCTCACCCTCGTCCCCAACGGGGAATGAGCAGTTCTTC. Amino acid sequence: CASSPSSPTGNEQFF.

The chain's CDR3 is CASSLYDRGGNTGELFF. The DNA for the CDR3 is TGTGCCAGCAGCTTATACGACAGGGGTGGTAACACCGGGGAGCTGTTTTTT. The J gene is TRBJ2-2, the V gene TRBV7-9, with 8 bases fitting TRBD1. J gave up 2 bases and V 2 bases, and 7 bases lay outside the gene matches. This CDR3 comprises 17 residues. Germline CDR1 reads SEHNR; CDR2 reads FQNEAQ (reference sequence).

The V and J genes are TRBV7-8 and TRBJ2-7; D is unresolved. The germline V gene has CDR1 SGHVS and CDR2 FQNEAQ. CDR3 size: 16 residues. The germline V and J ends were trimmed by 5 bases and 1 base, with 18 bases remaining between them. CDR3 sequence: CASSPQAHTNSYEQYF. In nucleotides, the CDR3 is TGTGCCAGCAGCCCCCAGGCCCACACCAATTCCTACGAGCAGTACTTC. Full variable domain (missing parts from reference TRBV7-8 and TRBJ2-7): GAGVSQSPRYKVAKRGQDVALRCDPISGHVSLFWYQQALGQGPEFLTYFQNEAQLDKSGLPSDRFFAERPEGSVSTLKIQRTQQEDSAVYLCASSPQAHTNSYEQYFGPGTRLTVT.

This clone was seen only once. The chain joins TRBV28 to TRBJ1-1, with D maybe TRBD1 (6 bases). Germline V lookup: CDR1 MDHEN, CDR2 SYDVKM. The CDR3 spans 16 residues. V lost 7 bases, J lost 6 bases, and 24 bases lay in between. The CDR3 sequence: CASTQKLGEGVAEAFF. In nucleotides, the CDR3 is TGTGCCAGCACCCAGAAACTTGGGGAGGGGGTGGCTGAAGCTTTCTTT.

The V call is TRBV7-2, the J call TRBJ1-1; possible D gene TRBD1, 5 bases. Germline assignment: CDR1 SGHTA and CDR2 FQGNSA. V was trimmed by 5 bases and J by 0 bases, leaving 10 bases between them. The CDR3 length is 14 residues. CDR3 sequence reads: CASSLMTVNTEAFF. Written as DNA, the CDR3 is TGTGCCAGCAGCCTAATGACAGTGAACACTGAAGCTTTCTTT.

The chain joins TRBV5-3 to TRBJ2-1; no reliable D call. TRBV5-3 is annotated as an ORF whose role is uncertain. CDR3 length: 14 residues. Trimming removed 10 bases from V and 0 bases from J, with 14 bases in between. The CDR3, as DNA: TGTGCCCCGGCCGAGACTCCCTCCTACAATGAGCAGTTCTTC. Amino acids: CAPAETPSYNEQFF.

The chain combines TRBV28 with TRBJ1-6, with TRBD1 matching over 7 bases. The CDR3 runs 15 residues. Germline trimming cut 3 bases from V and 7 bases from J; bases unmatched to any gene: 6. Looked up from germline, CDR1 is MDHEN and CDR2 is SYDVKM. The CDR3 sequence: CASSFNRGRNSPLHF. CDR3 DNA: TGTGCCAGCAGTTTCAACAGGGGAAGAAATTCACCCCTCCACTTT.

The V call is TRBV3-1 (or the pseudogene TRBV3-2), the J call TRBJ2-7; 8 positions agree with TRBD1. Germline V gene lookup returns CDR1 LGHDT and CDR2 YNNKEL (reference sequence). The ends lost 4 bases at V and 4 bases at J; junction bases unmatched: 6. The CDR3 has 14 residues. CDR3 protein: CASSPGTGPYEQYF. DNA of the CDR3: TGTGCCAGCAGCCCGGGGACAGGACCATACGAGCAGTACTTC.

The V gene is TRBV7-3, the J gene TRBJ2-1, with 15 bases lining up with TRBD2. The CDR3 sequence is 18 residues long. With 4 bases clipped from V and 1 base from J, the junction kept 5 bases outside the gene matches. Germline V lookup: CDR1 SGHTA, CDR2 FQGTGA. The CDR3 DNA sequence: TGTGCCAGCAGCTCACAGGGACTAGCGGGAGGATCCTACAATGAGCAGTTCTTC. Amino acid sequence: CASSSQGLAGGSYNEQFF.

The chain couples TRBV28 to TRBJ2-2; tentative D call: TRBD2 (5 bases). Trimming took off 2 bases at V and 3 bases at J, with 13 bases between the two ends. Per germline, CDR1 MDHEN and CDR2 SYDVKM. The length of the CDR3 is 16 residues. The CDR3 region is CASSLAAAGDTGELFF. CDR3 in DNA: TGTGCCAGCAGTTTAGCCGCAGCCGGGGACACCGGGGAGCTGTTTTTT.